This is a list of T cell receptor beta chains from one sample in a study of shared T cell receptors in the human thymus. Clones were read by immunoSEQ multiplex PCR, and TCRdb kept only the in-frame ones, dropping some. This sample has about 610,000 clones, with roughly 88% found just once. These data were also filed under a second study, of human thymus T cells.

Sample: thymocytes. The source is a boy under three years old with a congenital heart defect. CDR3s leave out the opening cysteine and the closing phenylalanine or tryptophan.

TRBJ1-3	TRBV12-5	ASKRTGRGNTIY
TRBJ2-7	TRBV13	ASSTRQGAAYEQY
TRBJ1-1	TRBV5-1	ASSLIPGSAEAF
TRBJ2-5	TRBV27	ASSPSAQISSGYQETQY
TRBJ2-7	TRBV28	ASGAGTGTYEQY
TRBJ1-5	TRBV28	ASSPGTGNQPQH
TRBJ2-7	TRBV4-2	ASSQDPLAGVDEQY
TRBJ2-5	TRBV6-5	ASTGGGLEETQY
TRBJ2-7	TRBV27	ASRPGQGVPRPYEQY
TRBJ2-1	TRBV2	ASRGTSGRSVYRDEQF
TRBJ2-1	TRBV25-1	ATAKQGGSYNEQF
TRBJ1-1	TRBV29-1	SAHSGTGVNTEAF
TRBJ2-7	TRBV6-5	ASSYKGQGGYEQY
TRBJ2-7	TRBV2	ASSEEGGLAAPYEQY
TRBJ2-1	TRBV4-2	ASSLVPGQGAVGGPYYNEQF
TRBJ2-7	TRBV9	ASSPTKWSSYEQY
TRBJ2-1	TRBV28	ASTVNRGQGWNEQF
TRBJ1-1	TRBV9	ASSVAGVNTEAF
TRBJ2-2	TRBV6-1	ASSEGLAGVTGELF
TRBJ2-1	TRBV7-8	ASSREALAGGSSYNEQF
TRBJ1-1	TRBV27	ASIQTGGNTEAF
TRBJ2-2	TRBV5-4	AGGLAGQDDTGELF
TRBJ2-1	TRBV15	ATSRCDKRSFCSYNEQF
TRBJ1-2	TRBV30	AWSGGQVFYGYT